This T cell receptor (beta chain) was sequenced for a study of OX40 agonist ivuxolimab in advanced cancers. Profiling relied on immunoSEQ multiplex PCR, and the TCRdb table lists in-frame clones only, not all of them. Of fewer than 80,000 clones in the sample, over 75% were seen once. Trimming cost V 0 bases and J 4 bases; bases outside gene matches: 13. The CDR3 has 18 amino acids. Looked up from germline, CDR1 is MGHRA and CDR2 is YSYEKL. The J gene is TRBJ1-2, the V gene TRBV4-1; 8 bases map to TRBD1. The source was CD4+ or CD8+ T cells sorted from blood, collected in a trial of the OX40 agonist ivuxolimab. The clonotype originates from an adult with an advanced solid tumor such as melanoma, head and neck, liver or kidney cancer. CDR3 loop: CASSQEWAGGQLRYGYTF. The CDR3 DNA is TGCGCCAGCAGCCAAGAATGGGCAGGGGGCCAGTTACGCTATGGCTACACCTTC.